These 14 T cell receptor beta chains were sequenced from one sample in a study of graft-versus-host responses after intestinal transplantation. These TCRs' antigens remain unknown. Data came from immunoSEQ multiplex PCR; TCRdb stores just in-frame clones and leaves some out. The sample lists around 93,000 clones, just over 90% seen once, with 5% to 6.5% in the top ten. The input for sequencing was unstimulated CD8+ T cells sorted from spleen or lymph node cells, taken before intestinal transplant. The receptors here all came from a human donor who received an intestinal transplant.

CDR3 sequence: CASSYQGVSYNEQFF. The CDR3 coding sequence is TGTGCCAGCAGTTACCAGGGGGTCTCCTACAATGAGCAGTTCTTC. The chain uses TRBV6-5 and TRBJ2-1; 7 bases agree with TRBD1. The CDR3 is made up of 15 amino acids. The V gene end was trimmed by 2 bases and the J gene end by 0 bases; junction bases not matched to a gene: 1. Per germline, CDR1 MNHEY and CDR2 SVGAGI.

V is TRBV5-4 and J is TRBJ2-5; D is possibly TRBD1 (7 bases). The germline V and J ends were trimmed by 3 bases and 5 bases, with 17 bases remaining between them. The CDR3 spans 15 residues. Germline-derived CDR1 and CDR2 are SGHNT and YYREEE (reference sequence). The CDR3 DNA reads TGTGCCAGCAGCTACGACAGGGTGGCGGGGGAGACCCAGTACTTC. It translates to CASSYDRVAGETQYF.

V and J are TRBV27 and TRBJ2-7, with 11 bases aligning to TRBD1. The CDR3 loop spans 15 amino acids. Germline V gene lookup returns CDR1 MNHEY and CDR2 SMNVEV (reference sequence). V lost 4 bases to trimming and J lost 5 bases; unmatched junction nucleotides: 7. CDR3 residues: CASSSSDRGHNEQYF. The CDR3, as DNA: TGTGCCAGCAGTTCCTCGGACAGGGGGCATAACGAGCAGTACTTC.

The genes are TRBV28 and TRBJ2-2, with D possibly called TRBD1 or TRBD2 (5 bases each). Germline V gene sequence: CDR1 MDHEN, CDR2 SYDVKM. The V end lost 8 bases, the J end lost 0 bases, and 16 bases lay between the germline ends. The CDR3 length is 16 residues. CDR3: CASEPRGSPNTGELFF. CDR3 coding DNA: TGTGCCAGCGAACCTCGGGGCAGCCCGAACACCGGGGAGCTGTTTTTT.

V and J are TRBV7-9 and TRBJ1-5; 7 bases align to TRBD1. The ends lost 0 bases at V and 0 bases at J; junction bases unmatched: 11. This CDR3 comprises 19 residues. Germline CDR1 and CDR2: SEHNR and FQNEAQ (reference sequence). The CDR3 reads CASSLAGGGGRDSNQPQHF. The CDR3 DNA reads as TGTGCCAGCAGCTTAGCGGGAGGGGGCGGAAGGGATAGCAATCAGCCCCAGCATTTT.

The chain recombines TRBV4-1 with TRBJ2-7; TRBD2 matches 10 bases. CDR3 length: 16 residues. Germline CDR1 and CDR2: MGHRA and YSYEKL. V dropped 1 base and J dropped 6; count of bases not matched to a gene: 9. Written as DNA, the CDR3 is TGCGCCAGCAGCCAAGTGGGGACTAGCGCGGAGGGCGAGCAGTACTTC. Residues: CASSQVGTSAEGEQYF.

This sequence joins TRBV7-9 and TRBJ2-1; perhaps D is TRBD1 or TRBD2 (6 bases each). Germline assignment: CDR1 SEHNR and CDR2 FQNEAQ (reference sequence). The CDR3 contains 12 residues. Trimming removed 4 bases at V and 9 bases at J, with 10 bases between. The CDR3 protein is CASSWGAPEQFF. The CDR3 DNA reads TGTGCCAGCAGCTGGGGGGCCCCTGAGCAGTTCTTC. Using reference TRBV7-9 and TRBJ2-1 for the parts outside the CDR3, the full variable domain is DTGVSQNPRHKITKRGQNVTFRCDPISEHNRLYWYRQTLGQGPEFLTYFQNEAQLEKSRLLSDRFSAERPKGSFSTLEIQRTEQGDSAMYLCASSWGAPEQFFGPGTRLTVL.

The count of this clone is one. This rearrangement joins TRBV2 to TRBJ2-3; D call uncertain. The ends were cut back, 7 bases at V and 5 bases at J, with 13 bases in the middle. The CDR3 consists of 13 residues. The germline V gene has CDR1 SNHLY and CDR2 FYNNEI. CDR3 protein: CASIGLGIDTQYF. Written as DNA, the CDR3 is TGTGCCAGCATTGGGCTAGGAATAGATACGCAGTATTTT.

The count of this clone is one. V gene TRBV5-1 combines with J gene TRBJ2-7; no reliable D call. Germline CDR1 and CDR2: SGHRS and YFSETQ. The V end was cut by 0 bases, the J end by 2 bases, with 6 bases between. The CDR3 consists of 13 residues. The CDR3 DNA reads TGCGCCAGCAGCTTGGAACGGCCCTACGAGCAGTACTTC. This encodes CASSLERPYEQYF.

V and J are TRBV13 and TRBJ2-1, with D tentatively TRBD2 (5 bases). V lost 5 bases and J lost 7, with 9 bases in between. Germline V gene data show CDR1 as PRHDT and CDR2 as FYEKMQ (reference sequence). CDR3 size: 12 residues. CDR3 residues: CASSVRGNEQFF. Here the CDR3 DNA reads TGTGCCAGCAGCGTTAGAGGGAATGAGCAGTTCTTC.

The V and J genes are TRBV29-1 and TRBJ2-2; a weak D match, TRBD2 (5 bases). Germline CDR1 is SQVTM and CDR2 is ANQGSEA. The CDR3 has 12 residues. Trimming left V 4 bases short and J 6 bases short, with 9 bases between. This CDR3 reads CSVGVGAGELFF. CDR3 bases: TGCAGCGTTGGTGTCGGGGCCGGGGAGCTGTTTTTT.

The chain employs TRBV6-5 and TRBJ2-7; D tentatively fits TRBD1 or TRBD2 (5 bases each). The CDR3 is made up of 13 amino acids. Germline assignment: CDR1 MNHEY and CDR2 SVGAGI. Deletions cut 7 bases from V and 3 bases from J, with 13 bases between. This chain's CDR3 is CASKLGPIYEQYF. The CDR3 DNA follows: TGTGCCAGCAAGCTGGGACCGATCTACGAGCAGTACTTC.

The rearrangement joins TRBV7-3 to TRBJ1-5; TRBD1 is a possible D gene (6 bases). V gave up 4 bases and J gave up 2 bases, with 21 bases separating them. There are 18 residues in the CDR3. The germline gives CDR1 SGHTA, CDR2 FQGTGA. The CDR3 sequence is CASSSLRTPAGGNQPQHF. CDR3 sequence (DNA): TGTGCCAGCAGCTCCTTACGTACCCCAGCAGGGGGCAATCAGCCCCAGCATTTT.

This rearrangement joins TRBV2 to TRBJ2-5; D possibly corresponds to TRBD2 (6 bases). Germline values: CDR1 SNHLY, CDR2 FYNNEI. The CDR3 loop spans 14 amino acids. Trimming removed 3 bases at V and 1 base at J, with 9 bases between. CDR3: CASSDAGLQETQYF. The DNA of the CDR3 is TGTGCCAGCAGTGATGCGGGACTCCAAGAGACCCAGTACTTC. Full variable domain (remainder filled in from reference TRBV2 and TRBJ2-5): EPEVTQTPSHQVTQMGQEVILRCVPISNHLYFYWYRQILGQKVEFLVSFYNNEISEKSEIFDDQFSVERPDGSNFTLKIRSTKLEDSAMYFCASSDAGLQETQYFGPGTRLLVL.